This T cell receptor (beta chain) was retrieved from a study of control samples from healthy donors and cancer patients. Germline assignment: CDR1 LGHNA and CDR2 YNFKEQ. The trim removed 0 bases at V and 6 bases at J, leaving 16 bases unmatched. CDR3 length: 18 amino acids. Repertoires were generated with immunoSEQ multiplex PCR, while TCRdb's copy carries only in-frame clones and drops some. This sample has 100,000 to 150,000 clones, with more than 85% found just once. This clone appeared a few times. The clonotype comes from a man in his late teens or twenties in good health. The sample taken for sequencing was blood. The chain couples TRBV4-2 to TRBJ2-7, with 8 bases that match TRBD2. The CDR3 reads CASSQEDLRAGAAREQYF. The DNA of the CDR3 is TGTGCCAGCAGCCAAGAAGACCTCCGAGCGGGAGCGGCCCGCGAGCAGTACTTC.